Listed below are T cell receptor beta chains from one sample, sequenced in a study of cytomegalovirus exposure and HLA in healthy donors. Generated by immunoSEQ multiplex PCR, the TCRdb table keeps only in-frame clones and is missing some. This table has around 150,000 clones, roughly 80% appearing once. Specimen: PBMCs. Receptors originate from a man aged 35-49 years in good health and CMV-seropositive. Each CDR3 is given with its conserved first and last residue. A D gene is named only where the DNA matches it firmly. Some rows mark clone size as missing; the rest say once, few, many or name a class of expanded clone.

D gene	V gene	clone size	J gene	CDR3 protein	CDR3 DNA
.	TRBV7-9	.	TRBJ1-4	CASSLALGGTNEKLFF	TGTGCCAGCAGCTTAGCGCTCGGCGGAACTAATGAAAAACTGTTTTTT
TRBD2	TRBV2	once	TRBJ2-7	CASRRLAGVVEQYF	TGTGCCAGCAGAAGACTAGCGGGAGTAGTCGAGCAGTACTTC
TRBD1	TRBV5-6	.	TRBJ1-5	CASSLIRDRGLQPQHF	TGTGCCAGCAGCTTGATCCGGGACAGGGGGCTTCAGCCCCAGCATTTT
TRBD2	TRBV7-9	few	TRBJ2-1	CASSFLAGAPTLFF	TGTGCCAGCAGCTTTTTAGCGGGAGCCCCGACGCTCTTCTTC
.	TRBV5-1	.	TRBJ2-1	CASSLGVEFNEQFF	TGCGCCAGCAGCTTGGGAGTTGAGTTCAATGAGCAGTTCTTC
TRBD1	TRBV5-1	.	TRBJ1-2	CASSPGQANYGYTF	TGCGCCAGCAGCCCAGGACAGGCCAACTATGGCTACACCTTC
.	TRBV7-3	.	TRBJ2-3	CASSLGARYTDTQYF	TGTGCCAGCAGCTTAGGGGCAAGATACACAGATACGCAGTATTTT
TRBD1	TRBV11-2	once	TRBJ2-7	CASSLDHRDSSYEQYF	TGTGCCAGCAGCTTAGATCACCGGGACAGCTCCTACGAGCAGTACTTC
.	TRBV11-3	.	TRBJ1-4	CASSLTRGTGGSLFF	TGTGCCAGCAGCTTAACCCGGGGGACGGGCGGGTCACTGTTTTTT
.	TRBV7-2	.	TRBJ1-1	CASSLEPLRGTEAFF	TGTGCCAGCAGCTTAGAGCCCCTTAGGGGGACTGAAGCTTTCTTT
.	TRBV2	.	TRBJ1-2	CASSESGRVGGYTF	TGTGCCAGCAGTGAATCCGGCAGGGTGGGCGGCTACACCTTC
TRBD1	TRBV6-5	once	TRBJ2-1	CASRTGTGTCEQFF	TGTGCCAGCAGGACCGGGACAGGGACGTGTGAGCAGTTCTTC
.	TRBV7-7	.	TRBJ2-3	CASSFRGSPTDTQYF	TGTGCCAGCAGCTTCCGGGGGTCTCCCACAGATACGCAGTATTTT
TRBD1	TRBV7-9	.	TRBJ1-1	CSSSSQGVGTEAFF	TGTTCCAGCAGCTCACAGGGGGTAGGCACTGAAGCTTTCTTT
TRBD2	TRBV6-5	.	TRBJ2-1	CASLTGGKQFF	TGTGCCAGCCTTACGGGGGGGAAGCAGTTCTTC
TRBD1	TRBV6-6	.	TRBJ2-7	CASRPGQGDYEQYF	TGTGCCAGCAGACCAGGACAGGGAGACTACGAGCAGTACTTC
.	TRBV4-1	.	TRBJ1-2	CASSQGAEGNYGYTF	TGCGCCAGCAGCCAGGGGGCCGAGGGCAACTATGGCTACACCTTC
TRBD1	TRBV5-1	.	TRBJ2-2	CASSSGQGSTGELFF	TGCGCCAGCAGCTCAGGACAGGGGAGCACCGGGGAGCTGTTTTTT
.	TRBV19	.	TRBJ1-2	CASSFRSTNRLSRYGYTF	TGTGCCAGTAGTTTCAGGTCGACCAATCGGCTTAGTCGGTATGGCTACACCTTC
.	TRBV2	.	TRBJ1-2	CASSLSNYGYTF	TGTGCCAGCAGTTTATCTAACTATGGCTACACCTTC
TRBD2	TRBV13	.	TRBJ2-5	CASSPRTSRETQYF	TGTGCCAGCAGCCCTCGGACTAGCCGAGAGACCCAGTACTTC
TRBD1	TRBV5-6	.	TRBJ1-2	CASSLGTGAGYTF	TGTGCCAGCAGCCTTGGGACAGGGGCTGGCTACACCTTC
TRBD1	TRBV2	once	TRBJ2-4	CASSAGQGRGVNIQYF	TGTGCCAGCAGCGCTGGACAGGGGAGGGGTGTGAACATTCAGTACTTC
.	TRBV7-8	.	TRBJ1-4	CASSPTGQGNEKLFF	TGTGCCAGCAGCCCCACAGGGCAGGGTAATGAAAAACTGTTTTTT
.	TRBV29-1	.	TRBJ2-1	CSVLGAWGSYNEQFF	TGCAGCGTTCTGGGGGCCTGGGGCTCCTACAATGAGCAGTTCTTC
TRBD1	TRBV28	.	TRBJ1-2	CASQDRGSNYGYTF	TGTGCCAGCCAAGACAGGGGTTCTAACTATGGCTACACCTTC
.	TRBV4-3	.	TRBJ2-3	CASSQGAGKGTDTQYF	TGCGCCAGCAGCCAAGGCGCGGGGAAAGGCACAGATACGCAGTATTTT
TRBD1	TRBV18	.	TRBJ1-2	CASSPTRTGEVYGYTF	TGTGCCAGCTCCCCTACCAGGACAGGGGAAGTTTATGGCTACACCTTC
.	TRBV7-9	.	TRBJ2-5	CASSLIEGGAETQYF	TGTGCCAGCAGCTTAATTGAGGGGGGGGCGGAGACCCAGTACTTC
.	TRBV12-5	once	TRBJ2-7	CASGLLEQTGQYF	TGTGCTAGTGGTTTGCTCGAACAGACAGGGCAGTACTTC
TRBD1	TRBV19	few	TRBJ2-3	CASRTGTGATDTQYF	TGTGCCAGTAGGACCGGGACAGGGGCTACAGATACGCAGTATTTT
.	TRBV29-1	.	TRBJ2-5	CSVANAMGLPAETQYF	TGCAGCGTCGCGAACGCTATGGGACTGCCCGCGGAGACCCAGTACTTC
.	TRBV11-1	few	TRBJ2-5	CASSLSFEETQYF	TGTGCCAGCAGCCTCTCCTTCGAAGAGACCCAGTACTTC
.	TRBV5-1	.	TRBJ2-2	CASSLEPAGVTGELFF	TGCGCCAGCAGCTTGGAGCCCGCAGGGGTAACCGGGGAGCTGTTTTTT
.	TRBV7-9	.	TRBJ2-2	CASSLDRTGTGELFF	TGTGCCAGCAGCTTAGACAGGACGGGCACCGGGGAGCTGTTTTTT
.	TRBV15	.	TRBJ2-5	CATSSEETQYF	TGTGCCACCAGCTCCGAAGAGACCCAGTACTTC